These T cell receptor beta chains were read from a single sample in a study of blood T cell repertoires in COVID-19. Assay: immunoSEQ multiplex PCR; the TCRdb copy retains only in-frame clones and omits some. The data contain 150,000 or so clones, about 85% of them singletons. The sequencing sample was made of peripheral blood. These receptors came from a woman in her sixties or seventies with COVID-19, enrolled during active disease. Each CDR3 is given with its conserved first and last residue. A D gene is named only where the DNA matches it firmly. Expanded clones get a size class; other rows say once, few or many, or leave the size out.

d_gene: TRBD1; abundance: .; v_gene: TRBV5-1; j_gene: TRBJ2-7; CDR3aa: CASSPKGTGIYEQYF; CDR3nt: TGCGCCAGCAGCCCAAAGGGGACAGGAATCTACGAGCAGTACTTC
d_gene: TRBD1; abundance: .; v_gene: TRBV7-2; j_gene: TRBJ2-7; CDR3aa: CASSWGQGGEQYF; CDR3nt: TGTGCCAGCAGCTGGGGACAGGGAGGCGAGCAGTACTTC
d_gene: TRBD1; abundance: .; v_gene: TRBV29-1; j_gene: TRBJ2-2; CDR3aa: CSAGPGQKAGELFF; CDR3nt: TGCAGCGCGGGACCGGGACAGAAGGCCGGGGAGCTGTTTTTT
d_gene: .; abundance: few; v_gene: TRBV3-1/TRBV3-2; j_gene: TRBJ1-6; CDR3aa: CASSQSRESPLHF; CDR3nt: TGTGCCAGCAGCCAATCCCGGGAGTCACCCCTCCACTTT
d_gene: TRBD1; abundance: .; v_gene: TRBV9; j_gene: TRBJ2-7; CDR3aa: CASSAVPDRGSLVHF; CDR3nt: TGTGCCAGCAGCGCCGTCCCAGACAGGGGGTCTTTAGTGCACTTC
d_gene: .; abundance: .; v_gene: TRBV19; j_gene: TRBJ1-5; CDR3aa: CASREGSMGNQPQHF; CDR3nt: TGTGCCAGTCGGGAGGGGAGCATGGGCAATCAGCCCCAGCATTTT
d_gene: .; abundance: .; v_gene: TRBV6-1; j_gene: TRBJ1-2; CDR3aa: CASSEPRRAYGYTF; CDR3nt: TGTGCCAGCAGTGAACCCCGTCGCGCCTATGGCTACACCTTC
d_gene: TRBD1; abundance: once; v_gene: TRBV5-1; j_gene: TRBJ2-2; CDR3aa: CASSLKGQGTGELFF; CDR3nt: TGCGCCAGCAGCTTGAAGGGACAGGGTACCGGGGAGCTGTTTTTT
d_gene: .; abundance: .; v_gene: TRBV19; j_gene: TRBJ1-1; CDR3aa: CASSIDTSGTEAFF; CDR3nt: TGTGCCAGTAGTATAGATACCTCGGGCACTGAAGCTTTCTTT
d_gene: .; abundance: .; v_gene: TRBV7-6; j_gene: TRBJ1-3; CDR3aa: CASSINREVSGNTIYF; CDR3nt: TGTGCCAGCAGCATCAACAGGGAAGTCTCTGGAAACACCATATATTTT
d_gene: .; abundance: .; v_gene: TRBV7-9; j_gene: TRBJ1-1; CDR3aa: CASSLPAGVNTEAFF; CDR3nt: TGTGCCAGCAGCTTGCCCGCGGGTGTGAACACTGAAGCTTTCTTT
d_gene: .; abundance: .; v_gene: TRBV25-1; j_gene: TRBJ2-5; CDR3aa: CASSESRGRETQYF; CDR3nt: TGTGCCAGCAGTGAATCGAGAGGTCGAGAGACCCAGTACTTC
d_gene: TRBD2; abundance: .; v_gene: TRBV2; j_gene: TRBJ2-5; CDR3aa: CASSEGGTGQETQYF; CDR3nt: TGTGCCAGCAGTGAGGGGGGGACCGGCCAAGAGACCCAGTACTTC
d_gene: .; abundance: .; v_gene: TRBV28; j_gene: TRBJ2-1; CDR3aa: CASSPGGRDEQFF; CDR3nt: TGTGCCAGCAGCCCGGGGGGCAGGGATGAGCAGTTCTTC
d_gene: .; abundance: .; v_gene: TRBV5-4; j_gene: TRBJ1-1; CDR3aa: CASSLGGVGTEAFF; CDR3nt: TGTGCCAGCAGCTTGGGGGGGGTGGGCACTGAAGCTTTCTTT
d_gene: .; abundance: .; v_gene: TRBV6-1; j_gene: TRBJ1-5; CDR3aa: CASSEGGQSNQPQHF; CDR3nt: TGTGCCAGCAGTGAAGGGGGCCAGTCCAATCAGCCCCAGCATTTT
d_gene: .; abundance: few; v_gene: TRBV30; j_gene: TRBJ1-1; CDR3aa: CAWEGMNTEAFF; CDR3nt: TGTGCCTGGGAGGGAATGAACACTGAAGCTTTCTTT
d_gene: TRBD2; abundance: once; v_gene: TRBV7-9; j_gene: TRBJ2-1; CDR3aa: CASSVSGVAHNEQFF; CDR3nt: TGTGCCAGCAGCGTTAGCGGGGTGGCCCACAATGAGCAGTTCTTC
d_gene: .; abundance: .; v_gene: TRBV5-1; j_gene: TRBJ2-3; CDR3aa: CASSFWADSGRGQYF; CDR3nt: TGCGCCAGCAGCTTCTGGGCGGATAGCGGTCGAGGGCAGTATTTT
d_gene: TRBD1; abundance: .; v_gene: TRBV10-3; j_gene: TRBJ2-1; CDR3aa: CATGQGSYNEQFF; CDR3nt: TGTGCCACCGGACAGGGGTCCTACAATGAGCAGTTCTTC
d_gene: .; abundance: few; v_gene: TRBV2; j_gene: TRBJ1-2; CDR3aa: CASSESGYGYTF; CDR3nt: TGTGCCAGCAGTGAATCGGGGTATGGCTACACCTTC
d_gene: TRBD1; abundance: few; v_gene: TRBV28; j_gene: TRBJ1-2; CDR3aa: CASGRLGQGYGYTF; CDR3nt: TGTGCCAGCGGACGACTAGGACAGGGGTATGGCTACACCTTC
d_gene: TRBD1; abundance: .; v_gene: TRBV28; j_gene: TRBJ1-5; CDR3aa: CASTITWTGREAQHF; CDR3nt: TGTGCCAGCACCATTACATGGACAGGGAGGGAGGCCCAGCATTTT
d_gene: .; abundance: once; v_gene: TRBV28; j_gene: TRBJ1-6; CDR3aa: CASSLTGSSYNSPLHF; CDR3nt: TGTGCCAGCAGTTTAACAGGTAGCTCCTATAATTCACCCCTCCACTTT
d_gene: .; abundance: .; v_gene: TRBV5-1; j_gene: TRBJ2-7; CDR3aa: CASSFTVSYEQYF; CDR3nt: TGCGCCAGCAGCTTCACAGTCTCCTACGAGCAGTACTTC
d_gene: TRBD2; abundance: .; v_gene: TRBV7-3; j_gene: TRBJ2-3; CDR3aa: CASSLEVAGGTDTQYF; CDR3nt: TGTGCCAGCAGCTTAGAGGTAGCGGGGGGCACAGATACGCAGTATTTT
d_gene: .; abundance: few; v_gene: TRBV7-8; j_gene: TRBJ1-5; CDR3aa: CASSLISESYSNQPQHF; CDR3nt: TGTGCCAGCAGCTTAATCAGCGAGTCTTATAGCAATCAGCCCCAGCATTTT
d_gene: .; abundance: few; v_gene: TRBV4-2; j_gene: TRBJ2-2; CDR3aa: CASSQNPGPTATGELFF; CDR3nt: TGTGCCAGCAGCCAAAATCCGGGTCCGACCGCAACCGGGGAGCTGTTTTTT
d_gene: TRBD2; abundance: once; v_gene: TRBV20-1; j_gene: TRBJ2-4; CDR3aa: CSASDPRGLKNIQYF; CDR3nt: TGCAGTGCTAGTGACCCCCGGGGACTAAAAAACATTCAGTACTTC
d_gene: .; abundance: .; v_gene: TRBV2; j_gene: TRBJ1-6; CDR3aa: CASRGGSYNSPLHF; CDR3nt: TGTGCCAGCCGGGGGGGGTCTTATAATTCACCCCTCCACTTT
d_gene: TRBD1; abundance: .; v_gene: TRBV28; j_gene: TRBJ2-7; CDR3aa: CASSTMTGQAQDPYEQYF; CDR3nt: TGTGCCAGCAGCACCATGACAGGACAGGCTCAAGATCCCTACGAGCAGTACTTC
d_gene: .; abundance: .; v_gene: TRBV20-1; j_gene: TRBJ2-7; CDR3aa: CSADSEGQYF; CDR3nt: TGCAGTGCAGATTCTGAGGGGCAGTACTTC
d_gene: .; abundance: .; v_gene: TRBV28; j_gene: TRBJ2-7; CDR3aa: CASRTGLGQYF; CDR3nt: TGTGCCAGCAGAACAGGTTTGGGGCAGTACTTC
d_gene: .; abundance: .; v_gene: TRBV7-6; j_gene: TRBJ1-3; CDR3aa: CASSLARLSGNTIYF; CDR3nt: TGTGCCAGCAGCTTAGCGAGACTCTCTGGAAACACCATATATTTT
d_gene: .; abundance: .; v_gene: TRBV14; j_gene: TRBJ2-7; CDR3aa: CASSHLQASSYEQYF; CDR3nt: TGTGCCAGCAGCCACTTACAGGCCAGCTCCTACGAGCAGTACTTC
d_gene: .; abundance: once; v_gene: TRBV18; j_gene: TRBJ1-1; CDR3aa: CASSAAQGLGTEAFF; CDR3nt: TGTGCCAGCTCAGCCGCGCAGGGGCTTGGGACTGAAGCTTTCTTT
d_gene: .; abundance: .; v_gene: TRBV2; j_gene: TRBJ1-3; CDR3aa: CASSERTGNTIYF; CDR3nt: TGTGCCAGCAGTGAACGTACTGGAAACACCATATATTTT
d_gene: .; abundance: .; v_gene: TRBV11-2; j_gene: TRBJ1-6; CDR3aa: CASSLDKERGITYNSPLHF; CDR3nt: TGTGCCAGCAGCTTAGATAAGGAGCGAGGGATCACCTATAATTCACCCCTCCACTTT
d_gene: .; abundance: .; v_gene: TRBV11-2; j_gene: TRBJ2-3; CDR3aa: CASSLTPRGDTQYF; CDR3nt: TGTGCCAGCAGCTTAACCCCTCGAGGAGATACGCAGTATTTT
d_gene: .; abundance: once; v_gene: TRBV14; j_gene: TRBJ2-1; CDR3aa: CASSLSIRDEQFF; CDR3nt: TGTGCCAGCAGCCTTTCTATTCGGGATGAGCAGTTCTTC
d_gene: .; abundance: few; v_gene: TRBV2; j_gene: TRBJ1-2; CDR3aa: CASSEERAVGYTF; CDR3nt: TGTGCCAGCAGTGAAGAGAGGGCCGTTGGCTACACCTTC
d_gene: TRBD2; abundance: few; v_gene: TRBV11-2; j_gene: TRBJ2-2; CDR3aa: CASSRRRGGGELFF; CDR3nt: TGTGCCAGCAGCCGTAGGCGGGGGGGCGGGGAGCTGTTTTTT
d_gene: .; abundance: .; v_gene: TRBV3-1/TRBV3-2; j_gene: TRBJ2-1; CDR3aa: CASSQGRGGGLDEQFF; CDR3nt: TGTGCCAGCAGCCAAGGCAGGGGCGGGGGCCTTGATGAGCAGTTCTTC
d_gene: .; abundance: .; v_gene: TRBV6-5; j_gene: TRBJ2-7; CDR3aa: CASSYARGVHEQYF; CDR3nt: TGTGCCAGCAGTTACGCCAGGGGAGTACACGAGCAGTACTTC
d_gene: .; abundance: .; v_gene: TRBV27; j_gene: TRBJ1-1; CDR3aa: CASSSFRFTEAFF; CDR3nt: TGTGCCAGCAGTTCTTTTCGGTTTACTGAAGCTTTCTTT
d_gene: .; abundance: .; v_gene: TRBV5-6; j_gene: TRBJ2-1; CDR3aa: CASSPANRDNLFF; CDR3nt: TGTGCCAGCAGCCCCGCGAACCGGGACAACCTCTTCTTC
d_gene: .; abundance: .; v_gene: TRBV5-1; j_gene: TRBJ1-1; CDR3aa: CASRANTEAFF; CDR3nt: TGCGCCAGCAGGGCGAACACTGAAGCTTTCTTT
d_gene: .; abundance: .; v_gene: TRBV30; j_gene: TRBJ2-1; CDR3aa: CAWSRDNEQFF; CDR3nt: TGTGCCTGGAGTAGAGACAATGAGCAGTTCTTC
d_gene: .; abundance: .; v_gene: TRBV5-1; j_gene: TRBJ2-1; CDR3aa: CASSLAAWQGLDEQFF; CDR3nt: TGCGCCAGCAGCTTGGCCGCGTGGCAGGGATTGGATGAGCAGTTCTTC
d_gene: .; abundance: .; v_gene: TRBV5-1; j_gene: TRBJ2-1; CDR3aa: CASTPATAYNEQFF; CDR3nt: TGCGCCAGCACCCCCGCGACAGCCTACAATGAGCAGTTCTTC
d_gene: .; abundance: .; v_gene: TRBV6-5; j_gene: TRBJ2-7; CDR3aa: CASTNYEQYF; CDR3nt: TGTGCCAGCACCAACTACGAGCAGTACTTC
d_gene: .; abundance: few; v_gene: TRBV7-9; j_gene: TRBJ1-1; CDR3aa: CASSQKGRAGYWGEVEAFF; CDR3nt: TGTGCCAGCAGCCAAAAAGGACGGGCGGGGTATTGGGGGGAGGTTGAAGCTTTCTTT
d_gene: .; abundance: .; v_gene: TRBV7-2; j_gene: TRBJ1-5; CDR3aa: CASSLVGWTAGGNQPQHF; CDR3nt: TGTGCCAGCAGCTTAGTGGGATGGACCGCGGGGGGCAATCAGCCCCAGCATTTT
d_gene: TRBD1; abundance: .; v_gene: TRBV7-3; j_gene: TRBJ2-3; CDR3aa: CASSLSGQGSDTQYF; CDR3nt: TGTGCCAGCAGCTTATCGGGACAGGGATCGGATACGCAGTATTTT
d_gene: TRBD1; abundance: .; v_gene: TRBV3-1/TRBV3-2; j_gene: TRBJ1-6; CDR3aa: CASSQDLTGGSSPLHF; CDR3nt: TGTGCCAGCAGCCAAGATCTCACAGGGGGGAGTTCACCCCTCCACTTT
d_gene: .; abundance: .; v_gene: TRBV28; j_gene: TRBJ1-5; CDR3aa: CASSFQWSQPQHF; CDR3nt: TGTGCCAGCAGTTTTCAGTGGAGTCAGCCCCAGCATTTT
d_gene: .; abundance: .; v_gene: TRBV3-1/TRBV3-2; j_gene: TRBJ2-7; CDR3aa: CASSRDTSYEQYF; CDR3nt: TGTGCCAGCAGCCGGGACACCTCCTACGAGCAGTACTTC